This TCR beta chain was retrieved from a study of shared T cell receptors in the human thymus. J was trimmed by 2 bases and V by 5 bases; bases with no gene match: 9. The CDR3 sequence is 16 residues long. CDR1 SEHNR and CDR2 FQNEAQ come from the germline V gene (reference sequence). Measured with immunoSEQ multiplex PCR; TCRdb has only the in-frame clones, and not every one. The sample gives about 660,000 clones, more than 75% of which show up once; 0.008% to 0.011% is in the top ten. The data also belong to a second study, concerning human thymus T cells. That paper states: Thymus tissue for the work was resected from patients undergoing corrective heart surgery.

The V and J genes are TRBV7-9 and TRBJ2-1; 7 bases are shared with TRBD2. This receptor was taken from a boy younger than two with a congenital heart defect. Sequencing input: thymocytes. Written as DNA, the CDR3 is TGTGCCAGCAGCCATCCTAGCGGACCTACCTACAATGAGCAGTTCTTC. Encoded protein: CASSHPSGPTYNEQFF.